The rows below give T cell receptor beta chains drawn from one sample of a study of control samples from healthy donors and cancer patients. Profiled with immunoSEQ multiplex PCR; TCRdb holds only in-frame clones, not every one. This sample has 120,000 to 150,000 clones, with about 90% found just once. Sequences were obtained from blood. The origin of the receptors is a man under 40 in good health. Each CDR3 is given with its conserved first and last residue. D genes are given only for firm matches. The size of a clone is reported for some rows only, either as once, few or many, or as a class for expanded clones.

j_gene: TRBJ2-1; v_gene: TRBV7-2; len: 16; d_gene: TRBD1; abundance: -; CDR3nt: TGTGCCAGCAGCCTACAGCCGGGACAGAAAGACAATGAGCAGTTCTTC; CDR3aa: CASSLQPGQKDNEQFF
j_gene: TRBJ2-3; v_gene: TRBV23-1; len: 16; d_gene: -; abundance: -; CDR3nt: TGCGCCAGCCGAGGGACTCGGGGCGCGATTGGTGATACGCAGTATTTT; CDR3aa: CASRGTRGAIGDTQYF
j_gene: TRBJ1-5; v_gene: TRBV11-2; len: 15; d_gene: -; abundance: -; CDR3nt: TGTGCCAGCAGCTTAGATTTGTACCTCAATCAGCCCCAGCATTTT; CDR3aa: CASSLDLYLNQPQHF
j_gene: TRBJ1-2; v_gene: TRBV3-1/TRBV3-2; len: 18; d_gene: -; abundance: -; CDR3nt: TGTGCCAGCAGCCAAGACCCGATACCCAGGTTCCATAGCTATGGCTACACCTTC; CDR3aa: CASSQDPIPRFHSYGYTF
j_gene: TRBJ1-1; v_gene: TRBV10-1; len: 14; d_gene: -; abundance: -; CDR3nt: TGCGCCAGCAGTGAGTCCGCGCGGGGGTCAAAAGCTTTCTTT; CDR3aa: CASSESARGSKAFF
j_gene: TRBJ1-1; v_gene: TRBV5-8; len: 11; d_gene: -; abundance: once; CDR3nt: TGTGCCAGCAGCTTGGACCTGACAGCTTTCTTT; CDR3aa: CASSLDLTAFF
j_gene: TRBJ2-1; v_gene: TRBV19; len: 13; d_gene: -; abundance: -; CDR3nt: TGTGCCAGTAGTATGGGGGAAGGCAATGAGCAGTTCTTC; CDR3aa: CASSMGEGNEQFF
j_gene: TRBJ2-1; v_gene: TRBV12-3/TRBV12-4; len: 13; d_gene: TRBD2; abundance: -; CDR3nt: TGTGCCAGCAAACTAGCGGGCCTCAATGAGCAGTTCTTC; CDR3aa: CASKLAGLNEQFF
j_gene: TRBJ1-5; v_gene: TRBV7-8; len: 14; d_gene: -; abundance: -; CDR3nt: TGTGCCAGCAGCTTAGGGGGTGGATTTCAGCCCCAGCATTTT; CDR3aa: CASSLGGGFQPQHF
j_gene: TRBJ1-4; v_gene: TRBV19; len: 14; d_gene: -; abundance: once; CDR3nt: TGTGCCAGTAGTATTGAGGGGGGTAGGGGAAAACTGTTTTTT; CDR3aa: CASSIEGGRGKLFF
j_gene: TRBJ1-2; v_gene: TRBV27; len: 15; d_gene: -; abundance: -; CDR3nt: TGTGCCAGCGGTCAACACAGGGAATCTAACTATGGCTACACCTTC; CDR3aa: CASGQHRESNYGYTF
j_gene: TRBJ1-1; v_gene: TRBV25-1; len: 12; d_gene: TRBD1; abundance: -; CDR3nt: TGTGCCAGCAGTGAAAGGGGGCGCCGGGCTTTCTTT; CDR3aa: CASSERGRRAFF
j_gene: TRBJ1-5; v_gene: TRBV19; len: 15; d_gene: -; abundance: -; CDR3nt: TGTGCCAGTAGTATAGGGATCAGGGGAAATCAGCCCCAGCATTTT; CDR3aa: CASSIGIRGNQPQHF
j_gene: TRBJ2-3; v_gene: TRBV7-3; len: 18; d_gene: TRBD1; abundance: -; CDR3nt: TGTGCCAGCAGCTCCGCAGGGGGCCCCTTTTCGGAGACAGATACGCAGTATTTT; CDR3aa: CASSSAGGPFSETDTQYF
j_gene: TRBJ1-6; v_gene: TRBV28; len: 18; d_gene: -; abundance: -; CDR3nt: TGTGCCAGCAGTTCCACGGGACACCTACGCTCCTATAATTCACCCCTCCACTTT; CDR3aa: CASSSTGHLRSYNSPLHF
j_gene: TRBJ2-5; v_gene: TRBV6-1; len: 16; d_gene: TRBD1; abundance: once; CDR3nt: TGTGCCAGCAGTGAGTGGACAGGGGGCGCGGGAGAGACCCAGTACTTC; CDR3aa: CASSEWTGGAGETQYF